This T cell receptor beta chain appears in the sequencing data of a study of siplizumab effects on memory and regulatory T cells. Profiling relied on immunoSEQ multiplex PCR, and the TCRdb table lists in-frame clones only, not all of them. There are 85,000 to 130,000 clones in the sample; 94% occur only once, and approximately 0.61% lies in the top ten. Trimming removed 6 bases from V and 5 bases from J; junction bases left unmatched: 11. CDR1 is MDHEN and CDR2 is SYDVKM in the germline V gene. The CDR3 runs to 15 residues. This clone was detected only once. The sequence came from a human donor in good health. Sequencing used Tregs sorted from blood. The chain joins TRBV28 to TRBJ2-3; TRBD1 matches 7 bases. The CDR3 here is CASSLYRTGGDTQYF. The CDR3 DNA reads TGTGCCAGCAGCCTTTACCGGACAGGAGGAGATACGCAGTATTTT. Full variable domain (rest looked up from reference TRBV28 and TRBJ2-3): DVKVTQSSRYLVKRTGEKVFLECVQDMDHENMFWYRQDPGLGLRLIYFSYDVKMKEKGDIPEGYSVSREKKERFSLILESASTNQTSMYLCASSLYRTGGDTQYFGPGTRLTVL.